Only a few counts were recorded for the clone carrying this T cell receptor beta chain. The target antigen is unknown. This entry is derived from a study of T-cell memory formation after mild COVID-19. Overall study: Largely donor-specific TCR clusters were found. The study's findings and limits: In second-wave clones peaking day 37, SARS-CoV-2 specificity remained unconfirmed. Among clones contracting day 15 to 85, CD4/CD8 was balanced, whereas later expanders leaned CD4+. In pre-infection memory, a portion of responding clones appeared, which suggested that cross-reactive memory joined.

TCRdb re-analysed the 5' RACE reads in MiXCR, keeping a single row per CDR3 protein. The sample shows roughly 350,000 distinct CDR3 sequences, around 20% of them seen only once. This CDR3 has 14 amino acids. V was cut by 3 bases and J by 10 bases, with 14 bases left in between. CDR1 and CDR2 from the germline V gene are SGHNT and YYREEE (reference sequence). V usage is TRBV5-4 and J usage is TRBJ1-6; possibly TRBD1 for D (6 bases). The clonotype was recovered from an adult woman who had mild COVID-19 (a few samples of this study predate the infection). Cell type and time point are not known. Sequencing was done on a sample of PBMCs or a T cell subset sorted from them (not recorded which). CDR3 in DNA: TGTGCCAGCAGCTCACAGGGATCAAAATCACCCCTCCACTTT. Translation gives CASSSQGSKSPLHF. The full variable domain, completed using reference TRBV5-4 and TRBJ1-6, is ETGVTQSPTHLIKTRGQQVTLRCSSQSGHNTVSWYQQALGQGPQFIFQYYREEENGRGNFPPRFSGLQFPNYSSELNVNALELDDSALYLCASSSQGSKSPLHFGNGTRLTVT.